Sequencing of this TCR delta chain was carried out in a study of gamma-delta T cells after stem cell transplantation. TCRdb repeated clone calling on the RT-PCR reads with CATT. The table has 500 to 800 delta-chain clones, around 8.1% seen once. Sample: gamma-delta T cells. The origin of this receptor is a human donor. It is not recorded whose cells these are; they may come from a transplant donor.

The CDR3 DNA reads as TGTGCTCTTGGGGAACGCCAAATTTCACTGGGGGTGTACACCGATAAACTCATCTTT. It translates to CALGERQISLGVYTDKLIF. J is TRDJ1 and V is TRDV1; TRDD3 matches at 8 bases. Germline CDR1 TSWWSYY, CDR2 QGS. The CDR3 spans 19 residues. J was trimmed by 0 bases and V by 1 base; bases with no gene match: 13.